The clone carrying this T cell receptor (beta chain) was detected only a few times. The entry originates in a study of T-cell reconstitution after alpha-beta-depleted transplantation in children. Preparation of the TCRbeta library was carried out with unique molecular identifiers. From the PCR reads, TCRdb called clonotypes with MiXCR, one entry per CDR3 protein. The table records about 540,000 distinct CDR3 sequences, around 19% of them present only once. Trimming removed 3 bases from V and 6 bases from J, with 12 bases in between. The CDR3 totals 14 residues. Germline V gives CDR1 MGHRA, CDR2 YSYEKL.

Sequences were derived from PBMCs from the stem cell graft donor, sampled from the stem cell graft. This clonotype was obtained from a human donor who donated a stem cell graft to a child with acute lymphoblastic leukemia. V is TRBV4-1 and J is TRBJ1-5, with D possibly TRBD1 on 6 matching bases. CDR3 region: CASSHTGLGQPQHF. CDR3 in DNA: TGCGCCAGCAGCCACACAGGGTTGGGTCAGCCCCAGCATTTT.